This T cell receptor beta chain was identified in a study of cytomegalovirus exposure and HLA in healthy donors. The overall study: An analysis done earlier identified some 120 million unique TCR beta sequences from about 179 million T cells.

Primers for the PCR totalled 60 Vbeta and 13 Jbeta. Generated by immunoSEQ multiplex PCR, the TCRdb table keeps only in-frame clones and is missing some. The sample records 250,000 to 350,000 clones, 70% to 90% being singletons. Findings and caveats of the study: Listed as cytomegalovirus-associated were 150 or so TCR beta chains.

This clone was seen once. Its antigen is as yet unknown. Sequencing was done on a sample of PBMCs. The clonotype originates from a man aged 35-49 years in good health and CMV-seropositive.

The CDR3 nucleotides are TGTGCCATCAGTGAGTCAGCTAGCGGGAGGGCCAACGGGCAGTACTTC. This encodes CAISESASGRANGQYF. V gene TRBV10-3 combines with J gene TRBJ2-7; 12 bases line up with TRBD2. The CDR3 covers 16 residues. CDR1 and CDR2 from the germline V gene are ENHRY and SYGVKD. The V gene end was trimmed by 0 bases and the J gene end by 9 bases; junction bases not matched to a gene: 9.